The clone carrying this TCR beta chain was observed many times. The antigen remains unidentified. The CDR3 length is 16 residues. Trimming took off 3 bases at V and 3 bases at J, with 16 bases between the two ends. Germline lookup yields CDR1 LGHNA and CDR2 YNFKEQ. The record originates from a study of T-cell memory formation after mild COVID-19. Study-level results: Clones that contracted from day 15 to 85 had balanced CD4/CD8; later expanders were CD4+ biased.

Barcoded TCR alpha and TCR beta cDNA libraries with UMIs came from 5'RACE using constant-segment primers. TCRdb redid the calling of the 5' RACE reads with MiXCR, one entry per CDR3 protein. Among about 340,000 distinct CDR3 sequences listed, 13% to 15% were seen once. The sample consisted of PBMCs or a T cell subset sorted from them (not recorded which). The origin of this receptor is a man younger than 35 who had mild COVID-19 (a few samples of this study predate the infection). Cell type and time point are not known. This chain uses TRBV4-2 with TRBJ2-3; tentatively, D is TRBD2 (6 bases). The CDR3 loop is CASSQDGTHETDTQYF. The CDR3 bases are TGTGCCAGCAGCCAGGACGGGACTCATGAGACAGATACGCAGTATTTT.